This TCR beta chain was sequenced for a study of regulatory T cells in long-lasting Graves disease. The authors built TCR beta libraries using iRepertoire HTBI primers and Arm-PCR of CDR3 regions. A single record per CDR3 protein comes from TCRdb applying MiXCR to the multiplex PCR reads. Among about 610,000 distinct CDR3 sequences listed, around 15% were seen once. Study-wide results and limits: Whereas new patients shared 966 public clonotypes, persistent patients shared more, at 2,500 to 3,500.

Time point: newly diagnosed GD, antithyroid drugs for less than 3 months. From RNA extracted from PBMCs, the TCR library was made. Patients came through an endocrinology department, and that department was in Xi'an, China. This clonotype occurred a few times. What it recognizes is unknown. Separately, the same data were catalogued under a study of T cells in Graves' hyperthyroidism and ophthalmopathy. That source adds: The study enrolled patients aged 18 to 65 with newly diagnosed hyperthyroidism of under 2 months' duration. TCR CDR3 regions were first amplified by RT-PCR with HTBI primers.

The source material was peripheral blood mononuclear cells (PBMCs), sampled at new diagnosis, from a patient treated with antithyroid drugs. This receptor was taken from a man in his late teens or twenties with Graves disease.

For the CDR3, the DNA is TGCAGTGCTAGAGAGGGAGCGGGAGCCTACGAGCAGTACTTC. Amino acids: CSAREGAGAYEQYF. V is TRBV20-1 and J is TRBJ2-7, with 8 bases fitting TRBD2. The V gene end was trimmed by 0 bases and the J gene end by 2 bases; junction bases not matched to a gene: 3. The germline CDR1 and CDR2 sequences are DFQATT and SNEGSKA (reference sequence). The CDR3 runs 14 residues.